This T cell receptor (beta chain) was sequenced for a study of T-cell memory formation after mild COVID-19. Notes on the study in general: Contracting clones, day 15 to 85, had balanced CD4/CD8, and later expanders favored CD4+. Clones that contracted clustered mainly in CM and EM if CD4+ and in EMRA if CD8+.

Researchers used 5'RACE with constant-segment primers to make TCR alpha and TCR beta cDNA libraries that carry sample barcodes and UMIs. TCRdb re-analysed the 5' RACE reads in MiXCR, keeping a single row per CDR3 protein. The data contain some 210,000 distinct CDR3 sequences, around 25% of them singletons. Concerning this clonotype: Its matching antigen is unknown.

Trimming took off 4 bases at V and 1 base at J, with 10 bases between the two ends. CDR1 is MNHEY and CDR2 is SVGAGI in the germline V gene. The CDR3 length is 15 residues. The rearrangement joins TRBV6-5 to TRBJ1-4; perhaps TRBD1 as D (5 bases). This clonotype originated in an adult woman who had mild COVID-19 (a few samples of this study predate the infection). Cell type and time point are not known. Material for sequencing was PBMCs or a T cell subset sorted from them (not recorded which). The CDR3 bases are TGTGCCAGCAGTTCCCTGGGGGGAACTAATGAAAAACTGTTTTTT. It is translated as CASSSLGGTNEKLFF.